A selection of T cell receptor beta chains follows, all from one sample in a study of Tregs in tolerant kidney transplant recipients. Produced via immunoSEQ multiplex PCR; TCRdb's table is partial and in-frame only. The repertoire holds under 4,000 clones, with over 75% as singletons. The specimen comprised Tregs from blood, sampled before the transplant. Every receptor here comes from a human donor who received a combined kidney and bone marrow transplant. The CDR3 runs from the conserved cysteine through the conserved F or W. A D gene is named only where the DNA matches it firmly. Clone size is stated in some rows and not others, as once, few, many or a class when expanded.

>-|TRBJ2-1|-|TRBV18
CASSPASNNEQFF
TGTGCCAGCTCACCAGCTAGCAACAATGAGCAGTTCTTC
>-|TRBJ2-3|-|TRBV5-1
CASSKGLVNTDTQYF
TGCGCCAGCAGCAAGGGACTTGTTAACACAGATACGCAGTATTTT
>TRBD2|TRBJ2-6|few|TRBV18
CASSPREASGRSPGANVLTF
TGTGCCAGCTCACCACGTGAGGCTAGCGGGAGGTCCCCTGGGGCCAACGTCCTGACTTTC
>TRBD2|TRBJ2-7|-|TRBV5-1
CASSPTLTSGGTYEQYF
TGCGCCAGCAGTCCTACTCTTACTAGCGGGGGAACCTACGAGCAGTACTTC
>-|TRBJ1-3|-|TRBV18
CASSPTQGLSGNTIYF
TGTGCCAGCTCACCAACTCAGGGCCTCTCTGGAAACACCATATATTTT
>-|TRBJ1-2|once|TRBV13
CASSFRGNGYTF
TGTGCCAGCAGCTTCCGGGGGAACGGCTACACCTTC
>-|TRBJ2-1|-|TRBV5-1
CASSFQGRGNEQFF
TGCGCCAGCAGCTTCCAGGGACGGGGGAATGAGCAGTTCTTC
>TRBD2|TRBJ2-7|-|TRBV27
CASRRLADLYEQYF
TGTGCCAGCAGAAGACTAGCGGACCTCTACGAGCAGTACTTC
>TRBD1|TRBJ2-7|once|TRBV29-1
CSVGPGGTYEQYF
TGCAGCGTTGGCCCAGGGGGAACCTACGAGCAGTACTTC
>TRBD2|TRBJ2-7|-|TRBV5-6
CASSLAGTSYEQYF
TGTGCCAGCAGCTTAGCGGGGACCTCCTACGAGCAGTACTTC
>-|TRBJ1-2|-|TRBV7-2
CASSPSPGRRVGYTF
TGTGCCAGCAGCCCCTCCCCCGGAAGGAGGGTTGGCTACACCTTC